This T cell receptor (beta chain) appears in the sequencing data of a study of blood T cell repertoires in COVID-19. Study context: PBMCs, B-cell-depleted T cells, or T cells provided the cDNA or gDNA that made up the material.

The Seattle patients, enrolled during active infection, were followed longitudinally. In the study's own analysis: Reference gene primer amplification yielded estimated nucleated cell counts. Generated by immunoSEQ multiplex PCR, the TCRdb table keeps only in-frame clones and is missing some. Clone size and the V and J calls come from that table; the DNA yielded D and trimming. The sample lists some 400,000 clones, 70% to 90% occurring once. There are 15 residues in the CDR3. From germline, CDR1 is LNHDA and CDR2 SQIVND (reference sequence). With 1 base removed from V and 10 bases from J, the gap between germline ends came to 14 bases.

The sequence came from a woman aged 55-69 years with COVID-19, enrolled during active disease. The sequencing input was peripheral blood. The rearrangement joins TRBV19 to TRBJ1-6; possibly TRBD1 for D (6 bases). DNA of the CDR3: TGTGCCAGTAGTATAGGAGAGGGGGTAGGCTCACCCCTCCACTTT. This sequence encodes CASSIGEGVGSPLHF.